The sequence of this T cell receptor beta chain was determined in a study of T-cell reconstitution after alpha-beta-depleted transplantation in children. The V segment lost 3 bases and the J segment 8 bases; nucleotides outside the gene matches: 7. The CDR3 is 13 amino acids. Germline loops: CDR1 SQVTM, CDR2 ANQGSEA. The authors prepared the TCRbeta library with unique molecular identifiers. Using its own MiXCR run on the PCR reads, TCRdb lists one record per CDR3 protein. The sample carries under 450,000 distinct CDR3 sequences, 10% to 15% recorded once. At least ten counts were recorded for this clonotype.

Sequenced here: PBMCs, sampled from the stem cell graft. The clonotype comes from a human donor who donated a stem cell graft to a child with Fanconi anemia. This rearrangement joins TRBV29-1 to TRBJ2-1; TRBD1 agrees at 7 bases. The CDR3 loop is CSVDFGDSDEQFF. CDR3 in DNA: TGCAGCGTTGATTTTGGGGACAGCGATGAGCAGTTCTTC.